The rows below give T cell receptor beta chains drawn from one sample of a study of graft-versus-host responses after intestinal transplantation. TCRdb keeps only in-frame clones here, not all; method: immunoSEQ multiplex PCR. This table has around 120,000 clones, around 93% appearing once. Their antigen targets remain unknown. The sequencing used unstimulated CD4+ T cells sorted from spleen or lymph node cells, collected before intestinal transplant. These TCRs come from a human donor who received an intestinal transplant. Each CDR3 is given with its conserved first and last residue. A D gene is named only where the DNA matches it firmly.

J	V	D	CDR3	DNA
TRBJ2-2	TRBV7-2	.	CASRPRQVDTGELFF	TGTGCCAGCAGACCGAGGCAAGTGGACACCGGGGAGCTGTTTTTT
TRBJ2-5	TRBV2	.	CASSEAHRETQYF	TGTGCCAGCAGTGAAGCGCATCGAGAGACCCAGTACTTC
TRBJ2-7	TRBV11-2	.	CASSGPPFSYEQYF	TGTGCCAGCAGCGGACCCCCTTTTAGCTACGAGCAGTACTTC
TRBJ1-1	TRBV6-5	TRBD1	CASSSDRAAVTEAFF	TGTGCCAGCAGTAGCGACAGGGCGGCAGTCACTGAAGCTTTCTTT
TRBJ1-2	TRBV19	TRBD1	CASSIGLGQPYGYTF	TGTGCCAGTAGTATAGGGCTGGGACAGCCTTATGGCTACACCTTC
TRBJ2-7	TRBV11-2	.	CASSLVGQPKEQYF	TGTGCCAGCAGCTTAGTGGGGCAGCCCAAGGAGCAGTACTTC
TRBJ2-1	TRBV11-1	.	CASSLASSYNEQFF	TGTGCCAGCAGCTTAGCTAGTTCCTACAATGAGCAGTTCTTC
TRBJ2-7	TRBV28	TRBD2	CASSPSGVRFYEQYF	TGTGCCAGCAGTCCTAGCGGGGTAAGATTCTACGAGCAGTACTTC
TRBJ2-2	TRBV18	.	CASSPEGALNTGELFF	TGTGCCAGCTCACCGGAGGGGGCCCTGAACACCGGGGAGCTGTTTTTT
TRBJ2-3	TRBV6-5	.	CASSYSTASTQYF	TGTGCCAGCAGTTACTCGACAGCTAGTACGCAGTATTTT
TRBJ1-1	TRBV5-1	.	CASSLVTGNTEAFF	TGCGCCAGCAGCTTGGTTACAGGCAACACTGAAGCTTTCTTT
TRBJ2-3	TRBV5-1	.	CASSPGHTQYF	TGCGCCAGCAGCCCAGGGCATACGCAGTATTTT